Sequencing of this TCR beta chain was carried out in a study of T cells in Graves' hyperthyroidism and ophthalmopathy. Overall study context: Peripheral blood was taken when the disease was first diagnosed, before any treatment began. Study-wide points: Most expanded thyroid clonotypes above 0.001 also appeared in blood.

A note on this clonotype: The antigen remains undetermined. A read error is possible here, since a much larger clone lies one base away.

Orbital computed tomography and thyroid ultrasound, together with serum TRAb and thyroxine and clinical symptoms, were used for diagnoses. TCR beta CDR3 regions were amplified from RNA. The HTBI primer set was used in a first-round RT-PCR of the TCR CDR3. TCRdb itself ran the multiplex PCR reads through MiXCR, one entry per CDR3 protein. The sample includes roughly 300,000 distinct CDR3 sequences, roughly 13% of them seen just once. The CDR3 covers 15 residues. Per the germline V gene, CDR1 is DFQATT and CDR2 is SNEGSKA (reference sequence). The chain recombines TRBV20-1 with TRBJ2-3, with 8 bases lining up with TRBD2. The sequencing sample was made of blood. This receptor was identified in a woman in her twenties or thirties with Graves' hyperthyroidism. This chain's CDR3 is CSARVGSGRADTRYF. Here the CDR3 DNA reads TGCAGTGCTAGAGTGGGATCCGGGAGGGCAGATACGCGGTATTTT.